Below are 27 T cell receptor beta chains sequenced from a single sample in a study of a mutant IDH1 vaccine in newly diagnosed glioma. Antigens for these TCRs are unknown. Time point reported: week 5, during vaccination. Vaccination comprised doses that each held 300 ug of mutant IDH1 20-mer peptide, plus topical imiquimod. TCRdb's copy holds only in-frame clones and misses some; the assay was immunoSEQ multiplex PCR. The sample lists 39,000 or so clones; about 84% were seen once. The sequencing used PBMCs, collected from a glioma patient whose treatment included an IDH1 peptide vaccine. The receptor set was obtained from a man aged 35-49 years with glioma.

This clone was seen a single time. The chain joins TRBV4-2 to TRBJ1-5; D is ambiguous. Trimming cost V 1 base and J 7 bases, with 11 bases left between them. Germline V gene data show CDR1 as LGHNA and CDR2 as YNFKEQ. This CDR3 region has 14 residues. The CDR3 coding sequence is TGTGCCAGCAGCCAAGTTGGCGGCGGGCAGCCCCAGCATTTT. Protein: CASSQVGGGQPQHF.

The V and J genes are TRBV5-8 and TRBJ2-7, with 11 nucleotides matching TRBD1. CDR1 and CDR2 from the germline V gene are SGHTS and YDEGEE. The CDR3 extends over 16 amino acids. The V gene end was trimmed by 4 bases and the J gene end by 1 base; junction bases not matched to a gene: 7. The CDR3 protein is CASSAGQGAGSYEQYF. As DNA, the CDR3 is TGTGCCAGCAGCGCCGGACAGGGGGCGGGTTCCTACGAGCAGTACTTC.

The chain is built from TRBV6-5 and TRBJ2-7; D possibly matches TRBD1 or TRBD2 (5 bases each). CDR3 size: 13 residues. Trimming took 8 bases from V and 0 from J, leaving 11 bases between them. The germline gives CDR1 MNHEY, CDR2 SVGAGI. The CDR3 loop reads CASGTLSSYEQYF. CDR3 nucleotides: TGTGCCAGCGGGACGTTGAGCTCCTACGAGCAGTACTTC.

The chain carries TRBV6-1 and TRBJ1-2, with D hard to call. V was clipped by 8 bases and J by 3 bases, with 16 bases between them. The CDR3 consists of 14 residues. Germline-derived CDR1 and CDR2 are MNHNS and SASEGT. CDR3 in amino acids: CASWLGSTDYGYTF. The CDR3 region has the DNA TGTGCCAGCTGGCTGGGGTCAACTGACTATGGCTACACCTTC.

The V call is TRBV13, the J call TRBJ1-1; D uncertain. This CDR3 has 13 amino acids. Per germline, CDR1 PRHDT and CDR2 FYEKMQ (reference sequence). Trimming stripped 7 bases from V and 1 base from J, with 10 bases between. DNA of the CDR3: TGTGCCAGCACCCGGGGTAAGAACACTGAAGCTTTCTTT. Protein product: CASTRGKNTEAFF.

This chain links TRBV5-6 with TRBJ2-7, with D maybe TRBD1 (6 bases). CDR1 is SGHDT, CDR2 YYEEEE, per germline. Trimming shortened V by 4 bases and J by 6 bases, and 11 bases separated the two germline ends. There are 12 residues in the CDR3. The CDR3, as DNA: TGTGCCAGCAGCCTACAGGGTTTCGAGCAGTACTTC. This encodes CASSLQGFEQYF.

The genes are TRBV29-1 and TRBJ2-5, with no clear D. V was trimmed by 0 bases and J by 5 bases, leaving 4 bases between them. CDR1 SQVTM and CDR2 ANQGSEA come from the germline V gene. The CDR3 has 11 amino acids. Here the CDR3 reads CSVEEWETQYF. CDR3 DNA sequence: TGCAGCGTTGAAGAATGGGAGACCCAGTACTTC.

The gene calls are TRBV5-1 and TRBJ1-1; 9 bases are shared with TRBD1. Germline values: CDR1 SGHRS, CDR2 YFSETQ. Trimming removed 7 bases from V and 8 bases from J; junction bases left unmatched: 6. The CDR3 has 12 residues. CDR3 residues: CASAYGQGEAFF. The DNA for the CDR3 is TGCGCCAGCGCCTACGGACAGGGGGAAGCTTTCTTT.

This chain joins TRBV6-1 and TRBJ2-1; 10 nucleotides align to TRBD2. The CDR3 consists of 18 residues. Germline CDR1 reads MNHNS; CDR2 reads SASEGT. V was clipped by 4 bases and J by 3 bases; unmatched bases: 12. For the CDR3, the DNA is TGTGCCAGCAGTGTGAACAGCTTTAGCGGGGGGTTCTACAATGAGCAGTTCTTC. Residues: CASSVNSFSGGFYNEQFF.

The chain carries TRBV19 and TRBJ1-2; D uncertain. V lost 3 bases and J lost 6, with 11 bases in between. This CDR3 spans 13 amino acids. CDR1 and CDR2 from the germline V gene are LNHDA and SQIVND (reference sequence). This chain's CDR3 is CASSISTLNGYTF. DNA of the CDR3: TGTGCCAGTAGTATCTCGACACTTAATGGCTACACCTTC.

This clone showed up just once. The J gene is TRBJ1-1, the V gene TRBV5-1; D perhaps matches TRBD1 (5 bases). V was cut by 5 bases and J by 5 bases, with 13 bases left in between. CDR3 length: 13 amino acids. Germline CDR1 is SGHRS and CDR2 is YFSETQ. The CDR3 sequence: CASRAGEGTEAFF. The CDR3 coding sequence is TGCGCCAGCAGAGCGGGGGAAGGAACTGAAGCTTTCTTT.

CDR3 nucleotides: TGTGCCTGGAGTGTAGGGACGGGGCCCCAGCATTTT. This encodes CAWSVGTGPQHF. V is TRBV30 and J is TRBJ1-5, with D maybe TRBD1 (5 bases). V was shortened by 0 bases and J by 9 bases, with 9 bases between the two germline ends. The length of the CDR3 is 12 residues. Germline V lookup: CDR1 GTSNPN, CDR2 SVGIG (reference sequence).

This sequence joins TRBV25-1 and TRBJ2-6; D not certain. The CDR3 has 13 amino acids. V was cut by 4 bases and J by 2 bases, with 3 bases left in between. The germline V gene has CDR1 MGHDK and CDR2 SYGVNS. The CDR3 here is CASSVAGANVLTF. CDR3 coding DNA: TGTGCCAGCAGTGTAGCTGGGGCCAACGTCCTGACTTTC.

The chain carries TRBV18 and TRBJ2-7; TRBD2 matches at 11 bases. CDR1 KGHSH and CDR2 LQKENI come from the germline V gene. This CDR3 comprises 15 residues. Losses at the gene ends were 5 bases for V and 0 bases for J; bases not matched to a gene: 3. CDR3 bases: TGTGCCAGCTCAGCTACTAGCGGGGGCTCCTACGAGCAGTACTTC. The encoded protein is CASSATSGGSYEQYF.

The chain carries TRBV5-1 and TRBJ1-2; TRBD1 might be the D (5 bases). This CDR3 is 15 amino acids long. Deletions cut 4 bases from V and 0 bases from J, with 13 bases between. Germline CDR1 reads SGHRS; CDR2 reads YFSETQ. CDR3 in amino acids: CASSPGDRANYGYTF. The CDR3 region has the DNA TGCGCCAGCAGCCCCGGGGACCGAGCTAACTATGGCTACACCTTC.

This clone was picked up a small number of times. The chain recombines TRBV5-1 with TRBJ1-2, with D perhaps matching TRBD1 (6 bases). The CDR3 is 13 amino acids. Germline CDR1 and CDR2: SGHRS and YFSETQ. V lost 0 bases and J lost 4, with 7 bases in between. This CDR3 reads CASSLEQGYGYTF. The CDR3 nucleotides are TGCGCCAGCAGCTTGGAACAGGGCTATGGCTACACCTTC.

The rearrangement uses TRBV6-1 and TRBJ1-6; 7 positions match TRBD1. The CDR3 consists of 15 residues. CDR1 MNHNS and CDR2 SASEGT come from the germline V gene. V lost 6 bases to trimming and J lost 7 bases; unmatched junction nucleotides: 9. CDR3 sequence: CASSPGQASNSPLHF. CDR3 DNA: TGTGCCAGCAGCCCCGGACAGGCGAGCAATTCACCCCTCCACTTT.

The chain recombines TRBV5-1 with TRBJ1-1; TRBD1 matches at 7 bases. The V segment lost 5 bases and the J segment 1 base; nucleotides outside the gene matches: 5. The germline CDR1 and CDR2 sequences are SGHRS and YFSETQ. CDR3 length equals 14 residues. The DNA of the CDR3 is TGCGCCAGCAGTTCGACAGGGTGGAACACTGAAGCTTTCTTT. Translating it yields CASSSTGWNTEAFF.

This rearrangement joins TRBV10-3 to TRBJ2-7, with 8 bases fitting TRBD2. The CDR3 spans 13 residues. The ends lost 6 bases at V and 3 bases at J; junction bases unmatched: 4. Per germline, CDR1 ENHRY and CDR2 SYGVKD. The CDR3 DNA is TGTGCCATCAGCGGGGGGGCGGGCTACGAGCAGTACTTC. Protein: CAISGGAGYEQYF.

As for this clone: One end of the junction varies from germline; a read error may be responsible. This rearrangement joins TRBV7-7 to TRBJ2-2; D is possibly TRBD1 or TRBD2 (5 bases each). CDR1 is SSHAT and CDR2 is FNYEAQ in the germline V gene (reference sequence). The length of the CDR3 is 15 residues. The DNA for the CDR3 is TGTGCTAGCAGCTTAGCGACAGCGAGAACCGGGGAGCTGTTTTTT. This codes for CASSLATARTGELFF.

CDR3 sequence (DNA): TGTGCCAGCAGCTTAGTTGGCTCTGGAAACACCATATATTTT. Its translation is CASSLVGSGNTIYF. The chain links TRBV7-9 to TRBJ1-3, with D uncertain. The germline V gene encodes CDR1 SEHNR and CDR2 FQNEAQ (reference sequence). Trimming cost V 1 base and J 0 bases, with 4 bases left between them. The CDR3 contains 14 residues.

This rearrangement joins TRBV25-1 to TRBJ2-1; tentatively, D is TRBD1 or TRBD2 (7 bases each). The CDR3 runs 14 residues. Trimming stripped 4 bases from V and 8 bases from J, with 15 bases between. CDR1 is MGHDK and CDR2 is SYGVNS in the germline V gene. The CDR3 bases are TGTGCCAGCAGTGCGTCGACAGGGAGGGATGAGCAGTTCTTC. It specifies CASSASTGRDEQFF.

This rearrangement joins TRBV4-2 to TRBJ2-4, with 8 bases that match TRBD2. CDR1 and CDR2 from the germline V gene are LGHNA and YNFKEQ. The CDR3 is 16 residues long. V lost 0 bases, J lost 5 bases, and 6 bases stayed unmatched. CDR3 in DNA: TGTGCCAGCAGCCAAGAGACTAGCGTCCCCCAAAACATTCAGTACTTC. Encoded protein: CASSQETSVPQNIQYF.

The chain has TRBV19 and TRBJ1-5; D ambiguous. The CDR3 sequence is 15 residues long. CDR1 is LNHDA, CDR2 SQIVND, per germline (reference sequence). V was clipped by 3 bases and J by 0 bases, with 9 bases between them. In DNA, the CDR3 is TGTGCCAGTAGTATGGAGATATATAGCAATCAGCCCCAGCATTTT. This translates into CASSMEIYSNQPQHF.

This sequence joins TRBV13 and TRBJ2-7; TRBD1 aligns across 7 bases. Germline V lookup: CDR1 PRHDT, CDR2 FYEKMQ (reference sequence). This CDR3 spans 15 amino acids. Trimming at V came to 2 bases and at J to 3 bases, leaving 7 bases not matched to a gene. CDR3 coding DNA: TGTGCCAGCAGCTTATACGCCGACAGGGACTACGAGCAGTACTTC. Protein sequence: CASSLYADRDYEQYF.

The chain links TRBV18 to TRBJ2-3, with a tentative D call TRBD2 (5 bases). In germline, CDR1 is KGHSH, CDR2 LQKENI. Between the trimmed V and J ends, which lost 5 bases and 4 bases, there was a span of 10 bases. The CDR3 has 13 amino acids. In DNA form, the CDR3 reads TGTGCCAGCTCAATTCCCGGGGCAGATACGCAGTATTTT. This encodes CASSIPGADTQYF.

The J gene is TRBJ1-2, the V gene TRBV5-4; D call uncertain. V was shortened by 1 base and J by 8 bases, with 12 bases between the two germline ends. This CDR3 contains 13 residues. Germline CDR1 is SGHNT and CDR2 is YYREEE (reference sequence). Here the CDR3 reads CASSLSSDVGYTF. CDR3 coding DNA: TGTGCCAGCAGCTTGTCGAGTGATGTAGGCTACACCTTC. The full variable domain, with the rest looked up from reference TRBV5-4 and TRBJ1-2, is ETGVTQSPTHLIKTRGQQVTLRCSSQSGHNTVSWYQQALGQGPQFIFQYYREEENGRGNFPPRFSGLQFPNYSSELNVNALELDDSALYLCASSLSSDVGYTFGSGTRLTVV.